This passage covers 30 T cell receptor beta chains from one sample sequenced in a study of cytomegalovirus exposure and HLA in healthy donors. Both 60 Vbeta primers and 13 Jbeta primers went into the PCR. Only in-frame clones appear in the TCRdb table, and some are missing; sequencing was by immunoSEQ multiplex PCR. The sample contains 210,000 or so clones, 85% of which appear only once. The sample was PBMCs. These receptors were obtained from a human donor in good health.

This chain links TRBV4-1 with TRBJ2-4; 7 bases map to TRBD2. Per the germline V gene, CDR1 is MGHRA and CDR2 is YSYEKL. The CDR3 is 15 residues long. V lost 2 bases and J lost 7; bases outside the gene matches: 8. The CDR3 nucleotides are TGCGCCAGCAGCCAACAGGGAGGGAGTTGGAACATTCAGTACTTC. It translates to CASSQQGGSWNIQYF.

The rearrangement uses TRBV5-6 and TRBJ2-5; D gene unclear. The CDR3 has 10 residues. Germline V lookup: CDR1 SGHDT, CDR2 YYEEEE. Deletions cut 7 bases from V and 3 bases from J, with 4 bases between. CDR3 sequence reads: CASGEETQYF. The CDR3 DNA reads as TGTGCCAGCGGAGAAGAGACCCAGTACTTC.

J is TRBJ1-5 and V is TRBV4-1; a weak D match, TRBD1 (5 bases). This CDR3 has 17 residues. Germline V CDR1 and CDR2: MGHRA, YSYEKL. V was trimmed by 0 bases and J by 2 bases, leaving 14 bases between them. CDR3: CASSQDRMGLRNQPQHF. Written as DNA, the CDR3 is TGCGCCAGCAGCCAAGATAGAATGGGACTTCGCAATCAGCCCCAGCATTTT.

This chain joins TRBV5-8 and TRBJ1-4; D not resolved. Trimming took off 0 bases at V and 5 bases at J, with 11 bases between the two ends. Looked up from germline, CDR1 is SGHTS and CDR2 is YDEGEE. CDR3 length equals 15 residues. In DNA, the CDR3 is TGTGCCAGCAGCTTGGGCAGATCCCACAATGAAAAACTGTTTTTT. Protein sequence: CASSLGRSHNEKLFF.

V usage is TRBV7-9 and J usage is TRBJ1-2; TRBD1 matches at 9 bases. This CDR3 comprises 15 residues. V trimming: 4 bases; J trimming: 1 base; junction bases outside the gene matches: 4. Germline V gene sequence: CDR1 SEHNR, CDR2 FQNEAQ (reference sequence). The CDR3 loop is CASSSQDRGNYGYTF. CDR3 in DNA: TGTGCCAGCAGCTCCCAGGACAGGGGTAACTATGGCTACACCTTC.

This chain uses TRBV11-2 with TRBJ2-4; 9 bases agree with TRBD1. V trimming: 5 bases; J trimming: 8 bases; junction bases outside the gene matches: 4. This CDR3 spans 13 amino acids. Germline CDR1 reads SGHAT; CDR2 reads FQNNGV. The CDR3 nucleotides are TGTGCCAGCAGCCAAGACAGGGGGGACATTCAGTACTTC. Amino acid sequence: CASSQDRGDIQYF.

This clone was seen a handful of times. This chain connects TRBV4-1 to TRBJ2-1; 9 bases match TRBD2. The length of the CDR3 is 15 residues. J was trimmed by 1 base and V by 4 bases; bases with no gene match: 2. Germline values: CDR1 MGHRA, CDR2 YSYEKL. As DNA, the CDR3 is TGCGCCAGCAGCCTTACTAGCGGGTCCTACAATGAGCAGTTCTTC. As protein: CASSLTSGSYNEQFF.

This rearrangement joins TRBV7-3 to TRBJ2-3, with TRBD1 as a possible D gene (6 bases). Germline V gene sequence: CDR1 SGHTA, CDR2 FQGTGA. The CDR3 is 14 amino acids. Trimming took off 0 bases at V and 5 bases at J, with 9 bases between the two ends. The CDR3, as DNA: TGTGCCAGCAGCTTAACTGGCAGGGGAGATACGCAGTATTTT. Its protein product is CASSLTGRGDTQYF.

The chain has TRBV18 and TRBJ2-7, with D perhaps matching TRBD1 (5 bases). This CDR3 has 14 residues. With 2 bases removed from V and 5 bases from J, the gap between germline ends came to 13 bases. Germline V gene lookup returns CDR1 KGHSH and CDR2 LQKENI. CDR3 DNA: TGTGCCAGCTCACCAAGCAGGGATGGTCACGAGCAGTACTTC. Encoded protein: CASSPSRDGHEQYF.

This clone was seen only once. This sequence joins TRBV4-3 and TRBJ2-5, with 10 bases aligning to TRBD2. Germline-derived CDR1 and CDR2 are LGHNA and YSLEER. V shed 1 base and J 5 bases; nucleotides not matched to a gene: 7. The CDR3 is 16 amino acids. The CDR3 DNA reads as TGCGCCAGCAGCCAAGGCCCTAGCGGGAGTGCTGAGACCCAGTACTTC. It is translated as CASSQGPSGSAETQYF.

Only a few counts were recorded for this clone. This chain uses TRBV27 with TRBJ2-1; 7 bases line up with TRBD2. This CDR3 is 14 amino acids long. Germline V gene sequence: CDR1 MNHEY, CDR2 SMNVEV (reference sequence). The V segment lost 6 bases and the J segment 9 bases; nucleotides outside the gene matches: 11. The CDR3 coding sequence is TGTGCCAGCAGCGGACTAGGTTCCACAAGTGAGCAGTTCTTC. Its protein is CASSGLGSTSEQFF.

As regards this clone: A read error may account for a junction end that differs from germline. The chain joins TRBV7-9 to TRBJ2-7; 7 nucleotides line up with TRBD2. The CDR3 totals 15 residues. Per germline, CDR1 SEHNR and CDR2 FQNEAQ (reference sequence). This CDR3 reads CSSSQAGIPHYEQYF. CDR3 nucleotide sequence: TGTTCCAGCAGCCAAGCGGGGATACCGCACTACGAGCAGTACTTC.

The chain recombines TRBV4-2 with TRBJ2-7; 13 nucleotides agree with TRBD2. The ends lost 1 base at V and 3 bases at J; junction bases unmatched: 3. Germline lookup yields CDR1 LGHNA and CDR2 YNFKEQ. The CDR3 covers 16 residues. CDR3 residues: CASSQGGTSGNYEQYF. In DNA form, the CDR3 reads TGTGCCAGCAGCCAAGGCGGGACTAGCGGGAACTACGAGCAGTACTTC.

This clone was picked up a small number of times. V gene TRBV7-6 combines with J gene TRBJ2-7; D might be TRBD1 (6 bases). CDR3 length equals 15 residues. V lost 1 base and J 3 bases, leaving 13 bases between the germline ends. Germline loops: CDR1 SGHVS, CDR2 FNYEAQ. CDR3 nucleotide sequence: TGTGCCAGCAGCTTAGAACAGGGTGCATACTACGAGCAGTACTTC. It specifies CASSLEQGAYYEQYF. Looking up the rest from reference TRBV7-6 and TRBJ2-7 gives the full variable domain: GAGVSQSPRYKVTKRGQDVALRCDPISGHVSLYWYRQALGQGPEFLTYFNYEAQQDKSGLPNDRFSAERPEGSISTLTIQRTEQRDSAMYRCASSLEQGAYYEQYFGPGTRLTVT.

The rearrangement joins TRBV27 to TRBJ2-7; D is possibly TRBD1 (5 bases). CDR3 size: 14 residues. CDR1 is MNHEY and CDR2 is SMNVEV in the germline V gene (reference sequence). V lost 5 bases to trimming and J lost 4 bases, with 15 bases between them. CDR3 sequence (DNA): TGTGCCAGCAGTAGCCACCTACAGGAATACGAGCAGTACTTC. Its protein product is CASSSHLQEYEQYF.

This chain connects TRBV5-4 to TRBJ2-2; 9 bases align to TRBD1. The CDR3 totals 15 residues. Germline CDR1 and CDR2: SGHNT and YYREEE (reference sequence). Germline trimming cut 3 bases from V and 3 bases from J; bases unmatched to any gene: 3. CDR3 residues: CASSSGTGYTGELFF. The CDR3 coding sequence is TGTGCCAGCAGCTCTGGGACAGGGTACACCGGGGAGCTGTTTTTT.

The CDR3: CASSSGRGGRAGDNEQFF. The CDR3 DNA follows: TGCGCCAGCAGCAGCGGGAGAGGCGGGAGGGCCGGGGACAATGAGCAGTTCTTC. The V and J genes are TRBV4-1 and TRBJ2-1; TRBD2 matches at 9 bases. V lost 5 bases, J lost 5 bases, and 16 bases stayed unmatched. There are 18 residues in the CDR3. Germline CDR1 is MGHRA and CDR2 is YSYEKL.

The chain employs TRBV2 and TRBJ2-5; TRBD1 agrees at 7 bases. Losses at the gene ends were 5 bases for V and 4 bases for J; bases not matched to a gene: 4. Germline V CDR1 and CDR2: SNHLY, FYNNEI. This CDR3 spans 13 amino acids. The CDR3 DNA reads TGTGCCAGCAGTCAGTGGACAGGAGAGACCCAGTACTTC. Translated, it gives CASSQWTGETQYF.

The gene calls are TRBV10-3 and TRBJ1-1; no clear D. The CDR3 runs to 13 residues. Trimming removed 7 bases from V and 11 bases from J, with 20 bases in between. The germline V gene encodes CDR1 ENHRY and CDR2 SYGVKD. CDR3: CAITRGLEGHAFF. The DNA of the CDR3 is TGTGCCATCACGCGAGGATTAGAGGGTCACGCTTTCTTT.

A few counts support this clone. The chain recombines TRBV19 with TRBJ1-1; D is possibly TRBD1 (5 bases). V was cut by 10 bases and J by 0 bases, with 21 bases left in between. This CDR3 region has 16 residues. Germline V gene lookup returns CDR1 LNHDA and CDR2 SQIVND (reference sequence). CDR3 nucleotides: TGTGCCACCCAGGGAGGGCAACATTCCATGAACACTGAAGCTTTCTTT. Translation: CATQGGQHSMNTEAFF.

The count of this clone is one. This chain links TRBV7-9 with TRBJ2-1; 13 nucleotides match TRBD2. The V gene end was trimmed by 5 bases and the J gene end by 8 bases; junction bases not matched to a gene: 6. The germline gives CDR1 SEHNR, CDR2 FQNEAQ (reference sequence). The CDR3 has 15 residues. DNA of the CDR3: TGTGCCAGCAGCGGACGGACTAGCGGGAGTTATGAGCAGTTCTTC. This codes for CASSGRTSGSYEQFF. Supplemented by reference TRBV7-9 and TRBJ2-1, the full variable domain reads DTGVSQNPRHKITKRGQNVTFRCDPISEHNRLYWYRQTLGQGPEFLTYFQNEAQLEKSRLLSDRFSAERPKGSFSTLEIQRTEQGDSAMYLCASSGRTSGSYEQFFGPGTRLTVL.

The rearrangement uses TRBV9 and TRBJ2-5, with TRBD2 matching over 10 bases. This CDR3 contains 16 residues. Germline CDR1 and CDR2: SGDLS and YYNGEE. Trimming at V came to 2 bases and at J to 5 bases, leaving 9 bases not matched to a gene. CDR3 protein: CASSVSSGSLWETQYF. The CDR3, as DNA: TGTGCCAGCAGCGTCTCTAGCGGGAGTCTTTGGGAGACCCAGTACTTC.

This clone was picked up one time. Sequence at one end of the junction differs from germline and may be a read error. The chain uses TRBV7-9 and TRBJ1-1; D is possibly TRBD1 (5 bases). The V gene's germline CDR1 is SEHNR and CDR2 FQNEAQ (reference sequence). The CDR3 sequence is 15 residues long. The CDR3 region is CASSFESGGGTEASF. DNA for the CDR3: TGTGCCAGCAGCTTTGAATCCGGGGGTGGCACTGAAGCTTCCTTT.

This chain links TRBV7-6 with TRBJ2-6, with 7 nucleotides matching TRBD1. V lost 5 bases, J lost 15 bases, and 16 bases stayed unmatched. This CDR3 has 15 residues. From germline, CDR1 is SGHVS and CDR2 FNYEAQ. CDR3 DNA: TGTGCCAGCAGCCCCGAGGCCGGGACAGCACGCGACCTGACTTTC. It is translated as CASSPEAGTARDLTF.

In its sample, this clone was seen a few times. This chain connects TRBV7-2 to TRBJ2-1; TRBD1 agrees at 12 bases. The germline gives CDR1 SGHTA, CDR2 FQGNSA. V was pared by 5 bases and J by 4 bases, with 12 bases of the junction left unmatched. This CDR3 comprises 18 residues. CDR3 region: CASSTGTGGQLKYNEQFF. CDR3 nucleotides: TGTGCCAGCAGCACCGGGACAGGGGGCCAACTTAAATACAATGAGCAGTTCTTC.

V gene TRBV7-2 combines with J gene TRBJ2-7; TRBD2 might be the D (6 bases). V was trimmed by 2 bases and J by 5 bases, leaving 19 bases between them. Germline loops: CDR1 SGHTA, CDR2 FQGNSA. The CDR3 runs 16 residues. CDR3 sequence reads: CASSLPRVEGFNEQYF. CDR3 sequence (DNA): TGTGCCAGCAGCTTACCCCGGGTGGAGGGTTTTAACGAGCAGTACTTC. The full variable domain, its missing parts supplied by reference TRBV7-2 and TRBJ2-7, is GAGVSQSPSNKVTEKGKDVELRCDPISGHTALYWYRQSLGQGLEFLIYFQGNSAPDKSGLPSDRFSAERTGGSVSTLTIQRTQQEDSAVYLCASSLPRVEGFNEQYFGPGTRLTVT.

The chain uses TRBV28 and TRBJ1-2; possibly TRBD1 for D (5 bases). CDR1 and CDR2 from the germline V gene are MDHEN and SYDVKM. This CDR3 is built from 13 residues. Between the trimmed V and J ends, which lost 5 bases and 6 bases, there was a span of 13 bases. Here the CDR3 DNA reads TGTGCCAGCAGTGAGAGGTTGGGGCATGGCTACACCTTC. Residues: CASSERLGHGYTF.

In nucleotides, the CDR3 is TGTGCCAGCAGTTTGTACGGGACAGGGGGCACCGGGGAGCTGTTTTTT. Protein: CASSLYGTGGTGELFF. The chain is built from TRBV11-2 and TRBJ2-2; TRBD1 matches 11 bases. Germline-derived CDR1 and CDR2 are SGHAT and FQNNGV. The CDR3 extends over 16 amino acids. V lost 6 bases and J lost 4; bases outside the gene matches: 7.

The chain recombines TRBV19 with TRBJ1-2; 10 bases line up with TRBD1. With V trimmed by 5 bases and J by 4 bases, 4 bases remained unmatched. Germline-derived CDR1 and CDR2 are LNHDA and SQIVND (reference sequence). The CDR3 is 14 residues long. CDR3 bases: TGTGCCAGTAGTCGGACAGGGGGTGTCTATGGCTACACCTTC. It specifies CASSRTGGVYGYTF. Filled out from reference TRBV19 and TRBJ1-2, the complete variable domain reads DGGITQSPKYLFRKEGQNVTLSCEQNLNHDAMYWYRQDPGQGLRLIYYSQIVNDFQKGDIAEGYSVSREKKESFPLTVTSAQKNPTAFYLCASSRTGGVYGYTFGSGTRLTVV.

This rearrangement joins TRBV5-4 to TRBJ2-7; 13 bases are a match to TRBD2. Losses at the gene ends were 3 bases for V and 4 bases for J; bases not matched to a gene: 7. Germline CDR1 reads SGHNT; CDR2 reads YYREEE (reference sequence). This CDR3 comprises 16 residues. DNA for the CDR3: TGTGCCAGCAGCTCAGGGACTAGCGGGACCATTTACGAGCAGTACTTC. It specifies CASSSGTSGTIYEQYF.